Following are 28 T cell receptor beta chains from one sample sequenced in a study of PD-L1 blockade in urothelial cancer. As for time point: pretreatment peripheral blood. Method: immunoSEQ multiplex PCR; TCRdb's copy keeps in-frame clones and lacks some. The sample holds 60,000 to 70,000 clones; about 86% are singletons and the top ten take roughly 3.2%. The sample consisted of PBMCs, taken around atezolizumab (anti-PD-L1) treatment. The receptors were gathered from a man aged 70 or older with urothelial cancer.

J is TRBJ1-2 and V is TRBV2, with a possible D match to TRBD1 (5 bases). V lost 6 bases and J lost 7, with 18 bases in between. Germline lookup yields CDR1 SNHLY and CDR2 FYNNEI. The CDR3 length is 14 residues. CDR3 bases: TGTGCCAGCAGCCTCTGGTGGGGCGGCGCTGGCTACACCTTC. It codes for CASSLWWGGAGYTF.

The rearrangement links TRBV29-1 to TRBJ2-1; the D gene is possibly TRBD2 (5 bases). Germline CDR1 reads SQVTM; CDR2 reads ANQGSEA. CDR3 length: 14 residues. The V end lost 4 bases, the J end lost 7 bases, and 17 bases lay between the germline ends. The CDR3 region is CSVAVASGLNEQFF. CDR3 nucleotide sequence: TGCAGCGTTGCCGTAGCGTCGGGCTTGAATGAGCAGTTCTTC.

The chain links TRBV6-6 to TRBJ2-1; the match to TRBD2 covers 7 bases. The CDR3 has 15 amino acids. Unmatched junction bases numbered 9, after V lost 5 bases and J lost 5 bases. From germline, CDR1 is MNHNY and CDR2 SVGAGI (reference sequence). CDR3 nucleotide sequence: TGTGCCAGCAGTAGCCGCGTGGGAGGGCACAATGAGCAGTTCTTC. The encoded protein is CASSSRVGGHNEQFF.

The V call is TRBV10-1, the J call TRBJ2-7; no reliable D call. V lost 3 bases and J lost 6, with 15 bases in between. In germline, CDR1 is WNHNN, CDR2 SYGVQD (reference sequence). The CDR3 has 14 residues. The CDR3 region is CASSDRWSEREQYF. CDR3 bases: TGCGCCAGCAGTGATAGATGGAGCGAACGCGAGCAGTACTTC.

V is TRBV27 and J is TRBJ2-7, with 10 bases matching TRBD2. The CDR3 spans 21 residues. Germline CDR1 reads MNHEY; CDR2 reads SMNVEV (reference sequence). J was trimmed by 0 bases and V by 3 bases; bases with no gene match: 20. The CDR3 reads CASSFWVARGSGRPNSYEQYF. Here the CDR3 DNA reads TGTGCCAGCAGTTTTTGGGTGGCCCGGGGTAGCGGGAGGCCTAACTCCTACGAGCAGTACTTC.

This clone appeared a few times. The chain combines TRBV7-9 with TRBJ1-1; D is possibly TRBD1 (5 bases). This CDR3 is built from 13 residues. Per the germline V gene, CDR1 is SEHNR and CDR2 is FQNEAQ (reference sequence). With 5 bases removed from V and 3 bases from J, the gap between germline ends came to 10 bases. The CDR3 nucleotides are TGTGCCAGCAGCCCCGGAGGGGACACTGAAGCTTTCTTT. Its translation: CASSPGGDTEAFF. Combining the CDR3 with reference TRBV7-9 and TRBJ1-1 gives the whole variable domain DTGVSQNPRHKITKRGQNVTFRCDPISEHNRLYWYRQTLGQGPEFLTYFQNEAQLEKSRLLSDRFSAERPKGSFSTLEIQRTEQGDSAMYLCASSPGGDTEAFFGQGTRLTVV.

The chain couples TRBV29-1 to TRBJ2-7, with 7 positions matching TRBD1. CDR1 is SQVTM, CDR2 ANQGSEA, per germline. The V segment lost 8 bases and the J segment 2 bases; nucleotides outside the gene matches: 9. This CDR3 has 13 residues. CDR3 in DNA: TGCAGCATAACCGGGACAGCTACCTACGAGCAGTACTTC. This sequence encodes CSITGTATYEQYF.

The V and J genes are TRBV12-5 and TRBJ2-1; TRBD2 matches 12 bases. V gave up 1 base and J gave up 7 bases; unmatched junction bases: 2. This CDR3 comprises 15 residues. Germline lookup yields CDR1 LGHNT and CDR2 FRNRAP. The CDR3 region is CASGLGLAGENEQFF. The CDR3 DNA follows: TGTGCTAGTGGTTTGGGACTAGCGGGAGAGAATGAGCAGTTCTTC.

This clone showed up just a few times. V is TRBV9 and J is TRBJ1-5, with 10 positions matching TRBD1. Trimming took 7 bases from V and 7 from J; bases not matched to a gene: 11. Germline values: CDR1 SGDLS, CDR2 YYNGEE. This CDR3 contains 15 residues. CDR3 residues: CASAPGTGERQPQHF. The CDR3 DNA reads TGTGCCAGCGCCCCGGGGACAGGGGAAAGGCAGCCCCAGCATTTT.

The chain carries TRBV19 and TRBJ1-2; 9 bases align to TRBD1. CDR3 size: 14 residues. Germline trimming cut 5 bases from V and 3 bases from J; bases unmatched to any gene: 4. CDR1 is LNHDA and CDR2 is SQIVND in the germline V gene (reference sequence). The CDR3 DNA reads TGTGCCAGTAGTCCGACAGGGGGTTACTATGGCTACACCTTC. Amino acids: CASSPTGGYYGYTF.

V usage is TRBV19 and J usage is TRBJ1-1; TRBD1 agrees at 9 bases. The CDR3 is made up of 15 amino acids. Germline assignment: CDR1 LNHDA and CDR2 SQIVND (reference sequence). V was pared by 1 base and J by 4 bases, with 4 bases of the junction left unmatched. CDR3: CASSIGQGVSTEAFF. DNA for the CDR3: TGTGCCAGTAGTATAGGACAGGGGGTAAGCACTGAAGCTTTCTTT.

This chain uses TRBV7-3 with TRBJ2-1; TRBD2 agrees at 12 bases. The germline V gene has CDR1 SGHTA and CDR2 FQGTGA. There are 15 residues in the CDR3. Germline trimming cut 2 bases from V and 7 bases from J; bases unmatched to any gene: 3. Here the CDR3 DNA reads TGTGCCAGCAGCTTACAGCTAGCGGGGGGGAATGAGCAGTTCTTC. Its translation: CASSLQLAGGNEQFF.

This chain uses TRBV5-1 with TRBJ1-1; 9 nucleotides line up with TRBD1. Germline CDR1 SGHRS, CDR2 YFSETQ. The trim removed 2 bases at V and 1 base at J, leaving 6 bases unmatched. This CDR3 comprises 16 residues. In nucleotides, the CDR3 is TGCGCCAGCAGCTTAGAAGGACAGGGGACGAACACTGAAGCTTTCTTT. This gives the protein CASSLEGQGTNTEAFF.

V gene TRBV5-1 combines with J gene TRBJ2-2; D is ambiguous. V dropped 4 bases and J dropped 2 bases, with 6 bases sitting between them. The germline gives CDR1 SGHRS, CDR2 YFSETQ. The CDR3 totals 13 residues. The CDR3 DNA is TGCGCCAGCAGCCCTGTTAACACCGGGGAGCTGTTTTTT. The encoded protein is CASSPVNTGELFF.

This clone showed up just once. The rearrangement joins TRBV9 to TRBJ2-5; TRBD1 aligns across 10 bases. Germline loops: CDR1 SGDLS, CDR2 YYNGEE. V lost 5 bases to trimming and J lost 6 bases; unmatched junction nucleotides: 10. This CDR3 is 15 amino acids long. This CDR3 is CASSAETGGWKTQYF. The CDR3 DNA sequence: TGTGCCAGCAGTGCCGAGACAGGGGGCTGGAAGACCCAGTACTTC.

The V gene is TRBV29-1, the J gene TRBJ2-5; 8 nucleotides line up with TRBD2. The V segment lost 5 bases and the J segment 4 bases; nucleotides outside the gene matches: 12. The CDR3 consists of 15 residues. CDR1 and CDR2 (germline): SQVTM, ANQGSEA. The CDR3 bases are TGCAGCGTTCCTCGGGCGGGAGGTCGTAGAGAGACCCAGTACTTC. Translation gives CSVPRAGGRRETQYF.

This clone is a singleton in its sample. V usage is TRBV27 and J usage is TRBJ1-5, with 10 bases aligning to TRBD1. Germline CDR1 MNHEY, CDR2 SMNVEV (reference sequence). CDR3 length: 15 amino acids. V shed 5 bases, J shed 8 bases, and the junction held 9 bases outside the gene matches. DNA for the CDR3: TGTGCCAGCAGTCGACAGGGGGCCGGCCTAGAGCCCCAGCATTTT. Translating gives CASSRQGAGLEPQHF.

The V call is TRBV2, the J call TRBJ1-5, with 7 positions matching TRBD1. Germline V gene sequence: CDR1 SNHLY, CDR2 FYNNEI. The V and J ends lost 8 bases and 5 bases, in that order; junction bases with no gene match: 6. This CDR3 region has 13 residues. The CDR3 region has the DNA TGTGCCAGCTCGACAGGGCGCGATCAGCCCCAGCATTTT. Its translation: CASSTGRDQPQHF.

This clone was seen just once. V is TRBV4-1 and J is TRBJ1-2; 8 bases are shared with TRBD1. Germline lookup yields CDR1 MGHRA and CDR2 YSYEKL. V lost 6 bases, J lost 7 bases, and 7 bases stayed unmatched. The CDR3 runs 13 residues. The CDR3, as DNA: TGCGCCAGCAGTGTCGGGACAGGTGGTGGCTACACCTTC. Translating it yields CASSVGTGGGYTF.

The chain has TRBV4-2 and TRBJ2-7; 7 bases map to TRBD1. J was trimmed by 5 bases and V by 5 bases; bases with no gene match: 9. The CDR3 is 14 amino acids. In germline, CDR1 is LGHNA, CDR2 YNFKEQ. CDR3: CASSIIGGQNEQYF. For the CDR3, the DNA is TGTGCCAGCAGCATCATAGGGGGCCAGAACGAGCAGTACTTC.

The genes are TRBV19 and TRBJ2-6, with 7 positions matching TRBD1. CDR3 size: 17 residues. Losses at the gene ends were 3 bases for V and 0 bases for J; bases not matched to a gene: 5. Per germline, CDR1 LNHDA and CDR2 SQIVND (reference sequence). The CDR3 DNA sequence: TGTGCCAGTAGTATGACAGGGTCTGACTCTGGGGCCAACGTCCTGACTTTC. Amino acids: CASSMTGSDSGANVLTF.

This clone appeared once. The chain links TRBV10-3 to TRBJ1-1; 7 nucleotides align to TRBD1. This CDR3 comprises 14 residues. Looked up from germline, CDR1 is ENHRY and CDR2 is SYGVKD. With 6 bases clipped from V and 5 bases from J, the junction kept 9 bases outside the gene matches. The CDR3 nucleotides read TGTGCCATCAGGTCGACAGGGACAAGAACTGAAGCTTTCTTT. It codes for CAIRSTGTRTEAFF.

The rearrangement links TRBV6-1 to TRBJ1-5; D is possibly TRBD1 (6 bases). The V end was cut by 6 bases, the J end by 0 bases, with 12 bases between. CDR1 is MNHNS and CDR2 is SASEGT in the germline V gene. The CDR3 length is 15 residues. CDR3 region: CASRVGASSNQPQHF. The DNA for the CDR3 is TGTGCCAGCAGGGTGGGGGCGTCTAGCAATCAGCCCCAGCATTTT.

The chain has TRBV28 and TRBJ2-3; TRBD1 matches 7 bases. The CDR3 extends over 13 amino acids. With V trimmed by 6 bases and J by 3 bases, 3 bases remained unmatched. Germline V CDR1 and CDR2: MDHEN, SYDVKM. The CDR3 sequence is CASRNRGTDTQYF. CDR3 DNA: TGTGCCAGCAGGAACAGGGGAACAGATACGCAGTATTTT.

There are a few counts of this clone. The rearrangement links TRBV18 to TRBJ2-7; TRBD2 aligns across 11 bases. The CDR3 runs 15 residues. Trimming took 4 bases from V and 0 from J; bases not matched to a gene: 2. Germline CDR1 and CDR2: KGHSH and LQKENI. CDR3 amino acids: CASSRGLADSYEQYF. The CDR3 DNA is TGTGCCAGCTCACGGGGACTAGCGGACTCCTACGAGCAGTACTTC. The whole variable domain, remainder taken from reference TRBV18 and TRBJ2-7, is NAGVMQNPRHLVRRRGQEARLRCSPMKGHSHVYWYRQLPEEGLKFMVYLQKENIIDESGMPKERFSAEFPKEGPSILRIQQVVRGDSAAYFCASSRGLADSYEQYFGPGTRLTVT.

This clone occurred once. The V call is TRBV7-2, the J call TRBJ2-7, with TRBD2 matching over 12 bases. Germline CDR1 reads SGHTA; CDR2 reads FQGNSA. This CDR3 comprises 17 residues. V lost 5 bases to trimming and J lost 3 bases; unmatched junction nucleotides: 11. This chain's CDR3 is CASSSPGLAGLDYEQYF. The CDR3 coding sequence is TGTGCCAGCAGCAGTCCGGGACTAGCGGGTTTAGACTACGAGCAGTACTTC.

With regard to this clone: Other DNA sequences in the sample encode the same CDR3. This sequence joins TRBV18 and TRBJ2-1; D gene unclear. The V and J ends lost 0 bases and 7 bases respectively, with 7 bases between them. Germline V gene data show CDR1 as KGHSH and CDR2 as LQKENI. CDR3 length: 13 residues. CDR3 DNA: TGTGCCAGCTCACCACCCACCGGGAATGAGCAGTTCTTC. It codes for CASSPPTGNEQFF.

The chain's CDR3 is CASTKTRRGEYTIYF. CDR3 in DNA: TGTGCCAGCACCAAAACTCGGCGGGGGGAATACACCATATATTTT. The V call is TRBV28, the J call TRBJ1-3; weak D call: TRBD1 (5 bases). The V and J ends lost 7 bases and 8 bases respectively, with 21 bases between them. CDR3 length equals 15 residues. Germline-derived CDR1 and CDR2 are MDHEN and SYDVKM.